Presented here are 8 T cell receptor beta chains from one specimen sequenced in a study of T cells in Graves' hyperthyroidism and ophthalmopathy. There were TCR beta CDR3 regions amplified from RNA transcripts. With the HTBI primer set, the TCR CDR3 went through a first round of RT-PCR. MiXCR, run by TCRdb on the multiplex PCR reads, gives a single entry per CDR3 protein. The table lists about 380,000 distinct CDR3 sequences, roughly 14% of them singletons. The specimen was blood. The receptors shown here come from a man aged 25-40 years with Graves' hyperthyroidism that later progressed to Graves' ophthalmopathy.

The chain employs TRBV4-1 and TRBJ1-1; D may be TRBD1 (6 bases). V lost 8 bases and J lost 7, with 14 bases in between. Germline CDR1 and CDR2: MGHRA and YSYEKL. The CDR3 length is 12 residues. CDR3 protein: CASAGGRDEAFF. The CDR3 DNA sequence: TGCGCCAGCGCCGGGGGGCGGGATGAAGCTTTCTTT.

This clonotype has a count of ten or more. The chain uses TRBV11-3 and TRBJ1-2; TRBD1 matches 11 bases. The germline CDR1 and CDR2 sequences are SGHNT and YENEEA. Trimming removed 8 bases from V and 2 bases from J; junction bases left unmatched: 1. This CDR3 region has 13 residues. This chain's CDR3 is CASGQGANYGYTF. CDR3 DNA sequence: TGTGCCAGCGGACAGGGGGCGAACTATGGCTACACCTTC.

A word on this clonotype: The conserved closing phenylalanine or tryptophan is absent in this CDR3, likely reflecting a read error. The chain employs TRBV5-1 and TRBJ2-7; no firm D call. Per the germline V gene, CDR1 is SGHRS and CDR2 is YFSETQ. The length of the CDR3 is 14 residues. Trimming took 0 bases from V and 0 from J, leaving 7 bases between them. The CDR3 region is CASSLGSNSYEQYL. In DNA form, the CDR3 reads TGCGCCAGCAGCTTGGGCAGTAACTCCTACGAGCAGTACCTC.

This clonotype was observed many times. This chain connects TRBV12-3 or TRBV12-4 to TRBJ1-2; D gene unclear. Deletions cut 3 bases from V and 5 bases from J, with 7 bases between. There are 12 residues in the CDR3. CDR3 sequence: CASSFGGYGYTF. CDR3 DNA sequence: TGTGCCAGCAGTTTTGGCGGTTATGGCTACACCTTC.

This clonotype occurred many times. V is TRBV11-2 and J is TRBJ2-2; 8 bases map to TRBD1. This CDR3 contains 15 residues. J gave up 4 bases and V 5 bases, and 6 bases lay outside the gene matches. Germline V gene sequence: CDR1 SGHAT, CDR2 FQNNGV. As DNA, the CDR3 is TGTGCCAGCAGCACACAGGGGGTGTTCACCGGGGAGCTGTTTTTT. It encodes CASSTQGVFTGELFF.

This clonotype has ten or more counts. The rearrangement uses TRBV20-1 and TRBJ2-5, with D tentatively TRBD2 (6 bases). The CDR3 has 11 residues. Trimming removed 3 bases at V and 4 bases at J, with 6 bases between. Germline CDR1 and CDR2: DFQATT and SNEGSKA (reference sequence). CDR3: CSARGGETQYF. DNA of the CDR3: TGCAGTGCTAGGGGGGGAGAGACCCAGTACTTC.

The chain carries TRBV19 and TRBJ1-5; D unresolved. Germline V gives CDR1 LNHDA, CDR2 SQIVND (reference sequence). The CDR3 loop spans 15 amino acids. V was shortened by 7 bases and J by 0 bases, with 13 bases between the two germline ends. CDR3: CASNSDHYSNQPQHF. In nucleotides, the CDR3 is TGTGCCAGTAATTCGGACCACTATAGCAATCAGCCCCAGCATTTT.

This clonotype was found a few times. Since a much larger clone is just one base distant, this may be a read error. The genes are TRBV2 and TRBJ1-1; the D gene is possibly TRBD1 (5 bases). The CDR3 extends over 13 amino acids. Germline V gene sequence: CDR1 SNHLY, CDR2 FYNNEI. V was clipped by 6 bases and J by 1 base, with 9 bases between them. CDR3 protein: CASRGTSNTEAFF. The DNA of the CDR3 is TGTGCCAGCAGAGGGACCTCGAACACTGAAGCTTTCTTT.